What follows are 27 T cell receptor beta chains derived from one specimen sequenced in a study of persistence of HIV-infected CD4 T cells. Overlapping HIV-1 Gag 15-mer peptides at 0.85 to 1 ug per peptide per mL were used. Sorted nonresponding memory CD4+ T cells were CD40L-negative, CD69-negative, CD45RO-high. Antigens of these TCRs are unknown. The libraries were made with immunoSEQ version 4 in survey mode. Here immunoSEQ multiplex PCR was the method, and the copy in TCRdb shows in-frame clones only, minus some. Altogether approximately 32,000 clones are present, 82% being singletons, with the ten largest covering about 18%. Sequenced material: CD4+ T cells sorted from PBMCs after roughly 17-hour stimulation, taken from a patient who received antiretroviral therapy. These receptors were collected from an adult woman with HIV who was CMV-seropositive.

This sequence joins TRBV14 and TRBJ1-1; D not certain. The CDR3 contains 17 residues. The germline V gene encodes CDR1 SGHDN and CDR2 FVKESK. The germline V and J ends were trimmed by 4 bases and 3 bases, with 21 bases remaining between them. The CDR3 nucleotides read TGTGCCAGCAGCCCCCCGTTTCGAAGGGCGGTGCACACTGAAGCTTTCTTT. Translated, it gives CASSPPFRRAVHTEAFF.

The chain has TRBV3-1 (or the pseudogene TRBV3-2) and TRBJ2-2; D is ambiguous. V lost 0 bases, J lost 1 base, and 9 bases lay in between. This CDR3 comprises 16 residues. Looked up from germline, CDR1 is LGHDT and CDR2 is YNNKEL (reference sequence). The CDR3: CASSQEGPLNTGELFF. For the CDR3, the DNA is TGTGCCAGCAGCCAAGAAGGACCTTTGAACACCGGGGAGCTGTTTTTT.

This clone has only a few counts. This chain uses TRBV7-8 with TRBJ1-2; 9 bases fit TRBD1. The CDR3 loop spans 15 amino acids. Germline CDR1 is SGHVS and CDR2 is FQNEAQ. The J segment lost 2 bases and the V segment lost 4 bases, leaving 5 bases of the junction unmatched. Here the CDR3 reads CASSYLGTGNYGYTF. CDR3 bases: TGTGCCAGCAGCTACCTCGGGACAGGGAACTATGGCTACACCTTC. Based on the CDR3 plus reference TRBV7-8 and TRBJ1-2, the full variable domain is GAGVSQSPRYKVAKRGQDVALRCDPISGHVSLFWYQQALGQGPEFLTYFQNEAQLDKSGLPSDRFFAERPEGSVSTLKIQRTQQEDSAVYLCASSYLGTGNYGYTFGSGTRLTVV.

The V and J genes are TRBV6-2 or TRBV6-3 and TRBJ2-7; D might be TRBD1 (6 bases). Trimming pared 0 bases from V and 5 bases from J, leaving 20 bases between. The CDR3 runs 17 residues. CDR1 and CDR2 from the germline V gene are MNHEY and SVGEGT. CDR3 residues: CASSYSGDTRSMDEQYF. CDR3 sequence (DNA): TGTGCCAGCAGTTACTCCGGGGACACCCGATCGATGGACGAGCAGTACTTC.

This chain links TRBV25-1 with TRBJ1-1; no definite D call. V dropped 3 bases and J dropped 2 bases, with 4 bases sitting between them. From germline, CDR1 is MGHDK and CDR2 SYGVNS. There are 12 residues in the CDR3. The CDR3 region is CASSDYNTEAFF. The DNA for the CDR3 is TGTGCCAGCAGTGACTATAACACTGAAGCTTTCTTT.

The J gene is TRBJ1-1, the V gene TRBV19, with 7 bases lining up with TRBD1. This CDR3 spans 16 amino acids. CDR1 LNHDA and CDR2 SQIVND come from the germline V gene (reference sequence). V lost 7 bases and J lost 2; bases outside the gene matches: 13. CDR3 nucleotides: TGTGCCAGTATTCTTCAGGGGCAGGGGGGAAACACTGAAGCTTTCTTT. Its translation is CASILQGQGGNTEAFF. The whole variable domain, remainder taken from reference TRBV19 and TRBJ1-1, is DGGITQSPKYLFRKEGQNVTLSCEQNLNHDAMYWYRQDPGQGLRLIYYSQIVNDFQKGDIAEGYSVSREKKESFPLTVTSAQKNPTAFYLCASILQGQGGNTEAFFGQGTRLTVV.

This clone was counted only a few times. The chain combines TRBV27 with TRBJ1-5; D unresolved. Germline V CDR1 and CDR2: MNHEY, SMNVEV (reference sequence). The germline V and J ends were trimmed by 5 bases and 0 bases, with 17 bases remaining between them. CDR3 size: 17 residues. CDR3 nucleotide sequence: TGTGCCAGCAGTCCCTTCGCGCAAGGATATAGCAATCAGCCCCAGCATTTT. Translated: CASSPFAQGYSNQPQHF.

The V gene is TRBV20-1, the J gene TRBJ1-1; a weak D match, TRBD1 (6 bases). CDR3 length: 11 residues. Germline V gene lookup returns CDR1 DFQATT and CDR2 SNEGSKA (reference sequence). Trimming removed 3 bases at V and 10 bases at J, with 12 bases between. The CDR3 reads CSASRDKGAFF. As DNA, the CDR3 is TGCAGTGCTAGTCGGGACAAAGGAGCTTTCTTT.

The CDR3 sequence: CASSSAGRTDTQYF. In DNA form, the CDR3 reads TGTGCCAGCAGTTCAGCAGGGAGGACAGATACGCAGTATTTT. This sequence joins TRBV2 and TRBJ2-3; a weak D match, TRBD2 (6 bases). The CDR3 covers 14 residues. V was pared by 5 bases and J by 3 bases, with 12 bases between. CDR1 is SNHLY, CDR2 FYNNEI, per germline. Looking up the rest from reference TRBV2 and TRBJ2-3 gives the full variable domain: EPEVTQTPSHQVTQMGQEVILRCVPISNHLYFYWYRQILGQKVEFLVSFYNNEISEKSEIFDDQFSVERPDGSNFTLKIRSTKLEDSAMYFCASSSAGRTDTQYFGPGTRLTVL.

This clone was recorded a few times. The genes are TRBV7-6 and TRBJ1-3; unclear D gene. The CDR3 contains 17 residues. Trimming left V 4 bases short and J 0 bases short, with 16 bases between. Germline V CDR1 and CDR2: SGHVS, FNYEAQ. The chain's CDR3 is CASSSASLLGSGNTIYF. For the CDR3, the DNA is TGTGCCAGCAGCTCCGCTTCCCTTTTGGGCTCTGGAAACACCATATATTTT.

This clone was detected only a few times. The chain joins TRBV19 to TRBJ2-3; D remains unclear. CDR1 is LNHDA, CDR2 SQIVND, per germline (reference sequence). There are 17 residues in the CDR3. V dropped 4 bases and J dropped 0 bases, with 17 bases sitting between them. The CDR3 loop is CASSKVVATTSTDTQYF. CDR3 sequence (DNA): TGTGCCAGTAGTAAGGTTGTGGCTACCACTAGCACAGATACGCAGTATTTT.

The chain has TRBV6-2 or TRBV6-3 and TRBJ1-1; perhaps TRBD1 as D (5 bases). With 0 bases removed from V and 4 bases from J, the gap between germline ends came to 12 bases. Germline CDR1 MNHEY, CDR2 SVGEGT. The CDR3 spans 15 residues. The CDR3 region is CASSYSWRGGTEAFF. The CDR3 bases are TGTGCCAGCAGTTACTCGTGGAGGGGAGGCACTGAAGCTTTCTTT.

The chain carries TRBV5-8 and TRBJ2-7; 10 nucleotides line up with TRBD1. Germline V lookup: CDR1 SGHTS, CDR2 YDEGEE. J lost 6 bases, V lost 5 bases, and 11 bases had no gene match. The CDR3 runs to 15 residues. CDR3: CASRGRGTGAGEQYF. The CDR3 bases are TGTGCCAGCAGAGGGCGTGGGACAGGGGCGGGCGAGCAGTACTTC.

The V gene is TRBV3-1 (or the pseudogene TRBV3-2), the J gene TRBJ1-4, with D maybe TRBD1 (6 bases). Trimming shortened V by 5 bases and J by 8 bases, and 18 bases separated the two germline ends. The CDR3 contains 15 residues. CDR1 is LGHDT, CDR2 YNNKEL, per germline (reference sequence). CDR3 bases: TGTGCCAGCAGCAACACAGGTTCGAGGGGGGAAAAACTGTTTTTT. Protein: CASSNTGSRGEKLFF.

Concerning this clone: The sample contains more than one DNA sequence encoding this CDR3. The rearrangement links TRBV7-2 to TRBJ1-5, with D uncertain. Germline lookup yields CDR1 SGHTA and CDR2 FQGNSA. Between the trimmed V and J ends, which lost 1 base and 4 bases, there was a span of 5 bases. The CDR3 spans 13 residues. The CDR3 loop is CASSLGKNQPQHF. Written as DNA, the CDR3 is TGTGCCAGCAGCTTAGGTAAAAATCAGCCCCAGCATTTT. Full variable domain (remainder filled in from reference TRBV7-2 and TRBJ1-5): GAGVSQSPSNKVTEKGKDVELRCDPISGHTALYWYRQSLGQGLEFLIYFQGNSAPDKSGLPSDRFSAERTGGSVSTLTIQRTQQEDSAVYLCASSLGKNQPQHFGDGTRLSIL.

V gene TRBV5-1 combines with J gene TRBJ1-6, with TRBD1 matching 8 bases. V lost 4 bases, J lost 7 bases, and 10 bases stayed unmatched. This CDR3 contains 16 residues. Germline CDR1 is SGHRS and CDR2 is YFSETQ. CDR3 amino acids: CASSLVGNRGNSPLHF. The CDR3 nucleotides are TGCGCCAGCAGCCTAGTGGGGAACAGGGGGAATTCACCCCTCCACTTT.

CDR3 protein: CASSLGEGKRPQHF. CDR3 sequence (DNA): TGTGCCAGCAGCCTCGGGGAGGGTAAGAGGCCCCAGCATTTT. The genes are TRBV7-8 and TRBJ1-5; D call uncertain. Trimming took 5 bases from V and 9 from J, leaving 17 bases between them. Germline CDR1 reads SGHVS; CDR2 reads FQNEAQ. The CDR3 sequence is 14 residues long.

The chain carries TRBV7-9 and TRBJ2-2, with TRBD2 matching 12 bases. The CDR3 is 17 residues long. Germline V gives CDR1 SEHNR, CDR2 FQNEAQ (reference sequence). Trimming took 4 bases from V and 7 from J; bases not matched to a gene: 10. CDR3 nucleotide sequence: TGTGCCAGCAGCTCCCCCTCTAGCGGGAGGGCTGACGGGGAGCTGTTTTTT. Translated, it gives CASSSPSSGRADGELFF.

The chain has TRBV14 and TRBJ1-3; a weak D match, TRBD1 (6 bases). The CDR3 covers 15 residues. Germline loops: CDR1 SGHDN, CDR2 FVKESK. Trimming removed 1 base from V and 3 bases from J, with 10 bases in between. CDR3 loop: CASSQVGGLGNTIYF. The CDR3 DNA is TGTGCCAGCAGCCAAGTAGGGGGGCTTGGAAACACCATATATTTT.

The chain couples TRBV6-1 to TRBJ1-5, with D hard to call. The CDR3 covers 14 residues. Germline loops: CDR1 MNHNS, CDR2 SASEGT. The V end lost 2 bases, the J end lost 5 bases, and 10 bases lay between the germline ends. The CDR3 loop reads CASSEWGSDQPQHF. DNA for the CDR3: TGTGCCAGCAGTGAATGGGGAAGTGATCAGCCCCAGCATTTT.

This clone occurred a few times. J is TRBJ1-1 and V is TRBV7-3; D ambiguous. The CDR3 covers 13 residues. Between the trimmed V and J ends, which lost 2 bases and 1 base, there was a span of 5 bases. Per germline, CDR1 SGHTA and CDR2 FQGTGA. DNA of the CDR3: TGTGCCAGCAGCTTACACAGGAACACTGAAGCTTTCTTT. Its translation: CASSLHRNTEAFF.

The genes are TRBV18 and TRBJ1-5, with D possibly TRBD1 on 5 matching bases. CDR1 KGHSH and CDR2 LQKENI come from the germline V gene. V shed 6 bases and J shed 7 bases, with 16 bases lying between them. CDR3 length: 14 residues. The CDR3 region has the DNA TGTGCCAGCTCCCCGTTGGGGGAAGGACAGCCCCAGCATTTT. It translates to CASSPLGEGQPQHF. The full variable domain, its missing parts supplied by reference TRBV18 and TRBJ1-5, is NAGVMQNPRHLVRRRGQEARLRCSPMKGHSHVYWYRQLPEEGLKFMVYLQKENIIDESGMPKERFSAEFPKEGPSILRIQQVVRGDSAAYFCASSPLGEGQPQHFGDGTRLSIL.

The chain couples TRBV4-3 to TRBJ2-3, with TRBD2 as a possible D gene (5 bases). Germline lookup yields CDR1 LGHNA and CDR2 YSLEER. Trimming pared 0 bases from V and 4 bases from J, leaving 14 bases between. The CDR3 covers 16 residues. CDR3 nucleotide sequence: TGCGCCAGCAGCCAAGATGATAACGGGGTAGCAGATACGCAGTATTTT. Residues: CASSQDDNGVADTQYF.

V gene TRBV5-6 combines with J gene TRBJ1-1, with D maybe TRBD1 (6 bases). The V end lost 3 bases, the J end lost 4 bases, and 16 bases lay between the germline ends. CDR1 is SGHDT, CDR2 YYEEEE, per germline. CDR3 length: 15 residues. DNA of the CDR3: TGTGCCAGCAGCTCGCCACAGGGAGGGAGCACTGAAGCTTTCTTT. This codes for CASSSPQGGSTEAFF.

This sequence joins TRBV30 and TRBJ1-2; D not certain. CDR1 GTSNPN and CDR2 SVGIG come from the germline V gene (reference sequence). V was trimmed by 0 bases and J by 8 bases, leaving 13 bases between them. The CDR3 runs 13 residues. CDR3 region: CAWSVGTFGGYTF. CDR3 nucleotides: TGTGCCTGGAGTGTGGGCACCTTTGGGGGCTACACCTTC.

CDR3 region: CASSNSGANVLTF. CDR3 bases: TGTGCCAGTAGTAACTCTGGGGCCAACGTCCTGACTTTC. The rearrangement uses TRBV19 and TRBJ2-6; D gene ambiguous. This CDR3 has 13 amino acids. V was clipped by 4 bases and J by 0 bases, with 1 base between them. Germline V gene lookup returns CDR1 LNHDA and CDR2 SQIVND (reference sequence).

This clone has a handful of counts. The chain combines TRBV5-1 with TRBJ1-1, with D possibly being TRBD1 (6 bases). The CDR3 spans 13 residues. V was trimmed by 6 bases and J by 2 bases, leaving 11 bases between them. Germline V CDR1 and CDR2: SGHRS, YFSETQ. The CDR3: CASNLDSNTEAFF. Here the CDR3 DNA reads TGCGCCAGCAATCTGGACAGCAACACTGAAGCTTTCTTT.